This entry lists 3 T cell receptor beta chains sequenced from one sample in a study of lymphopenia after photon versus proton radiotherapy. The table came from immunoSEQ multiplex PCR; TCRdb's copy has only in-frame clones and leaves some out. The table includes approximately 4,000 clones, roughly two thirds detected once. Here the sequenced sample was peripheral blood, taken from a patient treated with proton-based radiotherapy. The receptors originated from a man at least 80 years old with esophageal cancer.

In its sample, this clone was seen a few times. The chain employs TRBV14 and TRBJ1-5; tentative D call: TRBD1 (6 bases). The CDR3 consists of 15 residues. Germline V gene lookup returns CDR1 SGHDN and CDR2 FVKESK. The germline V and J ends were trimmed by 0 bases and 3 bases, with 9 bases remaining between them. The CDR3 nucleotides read TGTGCCAGCAGCCAAGAGGGGGCCCTCAATCAGCCCCAGCATTTT. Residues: CASSQEGALNQPQHF.

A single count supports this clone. CDR3 protein: CASSLSPSGGELFF. The CDR3 nucleotides are TGTGCCAGCAGCTTATCCCCTTCGGGCGGGGAGCTGTTTTTT. The chain is built from TRBV7-7 and TRBJ2-2; unclear D gene. There are 14 residues in the CDR3. V shed 2 bases and J shed 7 bases, with 11 bases lying between them. Germline CDR1 is SSHAT and CDR2 is FNYEAQ (reference sequence).

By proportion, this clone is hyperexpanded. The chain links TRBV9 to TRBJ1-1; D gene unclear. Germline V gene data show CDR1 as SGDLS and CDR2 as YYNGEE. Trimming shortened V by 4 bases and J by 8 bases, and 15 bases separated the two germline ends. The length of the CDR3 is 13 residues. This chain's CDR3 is CASSSRPHEEAFF. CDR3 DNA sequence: TGTGCCAGCAGCTCCCGCCCTCACGAGGAAGCTTTCTTT.